The rows below give T cell receptor beta chains drawn from one sample of a study of blood T cell repertoires in COVID-19. Assay used: immunoSEQ multiplex PCR; TCRdb lists only in-frame clones, some missing. Among about 200,000 clones listed, more than 80% were seen once. Sample: PBMCs or T cells enriched from blood (not recorded which). The origin of the receptors is a woman in her late teens or twenties who had recovered from COVID-19. The CDR3 runs from the conserved cysteine through the conserved F or W. The order of the fields is D gene, J gene, clone size, V gene, CDR3 DNA, CDR3 protein. A D gene is named only where the DNA matches it firmly. Where a row states a size, it is once, few, many or the class of an expanded clone; other rows omit it.

d_call: NA; j_call: TRBJ1-1; clone_size: NA; v_call: TRBV9; cdr3_nt: TGTGCCAGCAGCGTTACAGTGAACACTGAAGCTTTCTTT; cdr3_aa: CASSVTVNTEAFF
d_call: TRBD1; j_call: TRBJ1-2; clone_size: NA; v_call: TRBV30; cdr3_nt: TGTGCCTGGAGTAAAGGGACAGGGGTGGGTGGCTACACCTTC; cdr3_aa: CAWSKGTGVGGYTF
d_call: NA; j_call: TRBJ1-2; clone_size: once; v_call: TRBV15; cdr3_nt: TGTGCCACCAGGGCAGGGATTTTAGAAGACTATGGCTACACCTTC; cdr3_aa: CATRAGILEDYGYTF
d_call: NA; j_call: TRBJ2-7; clone_size: NA; v_call: TRBV11-2; cdr3_nt: TGTGCCAGCAGCCTGGACAGACCTACCTACGAGCAGTACTTC; cdr3_aa: CASSLDRPTYEQYF
d_call: NA; j_call: TRBJ2-5; clone_size: NA; v_call: TRBV28; cdr3_nt: TGTGCCAGCAGCCCGACAGCTAAAGAGACCCAGTACTTC; cdr3_aa: CASSPTAKETQYF
d_call: TRBD1; j_call: TRBJ2-7; clone_size: NA; v_call: TRBV20-1; cdr3_nt: TGCAGTGGTGGACAGGCGGACGAGCAGTACTTC; cdr3_aa: CSGGQADEQYF
d_call: TRBD2; j_call: TRBJ2-3; clone_size: NA; v_call: TRBV7-6; cdr3_nt: TGTGCCAGCAGCAGTCTAGCGGGGGGGTTCACAGATACGCAGTATTTT; cdr3_aa: CASSSLAGGFTDTQYF
d_call: NA; j_call: TRBJ2-5; clone_size: few; v_call: TRBV5-1; cdr3_nt: TGCGCCAGCAGCTGGAGTGGACACCCCGCCGAGACCCAGTACTTC; cdr3_aa: CASSWSGHPAETQYF
d_call: NA; j_call: TRBJ2-1; clone_size: NA; v_call: TRBV7-3; cdr3_nt: TGTGCCAGCGGTTGGGGCCACAATGAGCAGTTCTTC; cdr3_aa: CASGWGHNEQFF
d_call: NA; j_call: TRBJ2-1; clone_size: NA; v_call: TRBV11-2; cdr3_nt: TGTGCCAGCAGCTTGGGCAGGGCTGAGCAGTTCTTC; cdr3_aa: CASSLGRAEQFF
d_call: TRBD2; j_call: TRBJ2-2; clone_size: NA; v_call: TRBV6-5; cdr3_nt: TGTGCCAGCAGTTATAGCGGGGGGACCGGGGAGCTGTTTTTT; cdr3_aa: CASSYSGGTGELFF
d_call: TRBD2; j_call: TRBJ2-7; clone_size: once; v_call: TRBV19; cdr3_nt: TGTGCCAGTAGTATTTTTCCGGGAGGAGAGCAGTACTTC; cdr3_aa: CASSIFPGGEQYF
d_call: TRBD2; j_call: TRBJ2-2; clone_size: many; v_call: TRBV6-4; cdr3_nt: TGTGCCAGCAGTGACCAGGCTAGCGGGGTAACCGGGGAGCTGTTTTTT; cdr3_aa: CASSDQASGVTGELFF
d_call: NA; j_call: TRBJ1-6; clone_size: NA; v_call: TRBV5-6; cdr3_nt: TGTGCCAGCAGCCGCAGGGGACTAGGTAATTCACCCCTCCACTTT; cdr3_aa: CASSRRGLGNSPLHF
d_call: TRBD1; j_call: TRBJ1-2; clone_size: NA; v_call: TRBV14; cdr3_nt: TGTGCCAGCAGCCCCGGGACAGGGTTCTATGGCTACACCTTC; cdr3_aa: CASSPGTGFYGYTF
d_call: TRBD1; j_call: TRBJ2-7; clone_size: NA; v_call: TRBV5-6; cdr3_nt: TGTGCCAGCAGCTTGGATGGCCAGGGGGCCCCCTACGAGCAGTACTTC; cdr3_aa: CASSLDGQGAPYEQYF
d_call: NA; j_call: TRBJ1-2; clone_size: NA; v_call: TRBV5-1; cdr3_nt: TGCGCCAGCAGACAGGGTGACTATGGCTACACCTTC; cdr3_aa: CASRQGDYGYTF
d_call: NA; j_call: TRBJ2-3; clone_size: NA; v_call: TRBV4-1; cdr3_nt: TGCGCCAGCAGCCAAGAGCGGGCATATACGCAGTATTTT; cdr3_aa: CASSQERAYTQYF
d_call: NA; j_call: TRBJ1-1; clone_size: NA; v_call: TRBV2; cdr3_nt: TGTGCCAGCAGTGGGGGGGGCCCGAACACTGAAGCTTTCTTT; cdr3_aa: CASSGGGPNTEAFF
d_call: NA; j_call: TRBJ1-6; clone_size: NA; v_call: TRBV6-1; cdr3_nt: TGTGCCAGCAGTGAAGGTCACCTCGGGGGGAATTCACCCCTCCACTTT; cdr3_aa: CASSEGHLGGNSPLHF
d_call: NA; j_call: TRBJ2-7; clone_size: NA; v_call: TRBV27; cdr3_nt: TGTGCCAGCAGTTTAGGGGCAGGTGCCTACGAGCAGTACTTC; cdr3_aa: CASSLGAGAYEQYF
d_call: TRBD1; j_call: TRBJ1-5; clone_size: NA; v_call: TRBV19; cdr3_nt: TGTGCCAGTAGACCTCCGGACAGGGGGTTCAATCAGCCCCAGCATTTT; cdr3_aa: CASRPPDRGFNQPQHF
d_call: TRBD1; j_call: TRBJ2-4; clone_size: NA; v_call: TRBV18; cdr3_nt: TGTGCCAGCTCACCACCGGGACAGGGGACCAAAAACATTCAGTACTTC; cdr3_aa: CASSPPGQGTKNIQYF
d_call: NA; j_call: TRBJ2-3; clone_size: NA; v_call: TRBV4-1; cdr3_nt: TGCGCCAGCAGCTCAGAGACAGGTAATCGTAGAGATACGCAGTATTTT; cdr3_aa: CASSSETGNRRDTQYF
d_call: NA; j_call: TRBJ2-7; clone_size: NA; v_call: TRBV6-5; cdr3_nt: TGTGCCAGCAGCCCCCAGTTGGGGAGCTACGAGCAGTACTTC; cdr3_aa: CASSPQLGSYEQYF
d_call: NA; j_call: TRBJ1-2; clone_size: NA; v_call: TRBV7-8; cdr3_nt: TGTGCCAGCAGCCCCAGGGGCCTAGCTAACTATGGCTACACCTTC; cdr3_aa: CASSPRGLANYGYTF
d_call: NA; j_call: TRBJ2-2; clone_size: NA; v_call: TRBV19; cdr3_nt: TGTGCCAGTAGGTCGGGTCAGGGGAATCCCGGGGAGCTGTTTTTT; cdr3_aa: CASRSGQGNPGELFF
d_call: NA; j_call: TRBJ2-3; clone_size: NA; v_call: TRBV6-4; cdr3_nt: TGTGCCAGCAGTGAGTCCCCTAGCACAGATACGCAGTATTTT; cdr3_aa: CASSESPSTDTQYF
d_call: NA; j_call: TRBJ1-2; clone_size: NA; v_call: TRBV2; cdr3_nt: TGTGCCAGCAGTGCTCAGTCCTATGGCTACACCTTC; cdr3_aa: CASSAQSYGYTF
d_call: NA; j_call: TRBJ1-5; clone_size: NA; v_call: TRBV28; cdr3_nt: TGTGCCAGCAGTTTTTATCGGAGGTCGGTGGGCAATCAGCCCCAGCATTTT; cdr3_aa: CASSFYRRSVGNQPQHF
d_call: NA; j_call: TRBJ2-5; clone_size: NA; v_call: TRBV5-4; cdr3_nt: TGTGCCAGCAGCTTCAAGGTGGGGCCAGAGACCCAGTACTTC; cdr3_aa: CASSFKVGPETQYF
d_call: NA; j_call: TRBJ1-1; clone_size: NA; v_call: TRBV7-2; cdr3_nt: TGTGCCAGCAGCCCCCAGGGCATGAACACTGAAGCTTTCTTT; cdr3_aa: CASSPQGMNTEAFF
d_call: TRBD1; j_call: TRBJ2-7; clone_size: NA; v_call: TRBV14; cdr3_nt: TGTGCCAGCAGCCAATCACAGGGGGCGGCCTACGAGCAGTACTTC; cdr3_aa: CASSQSQGAAYEQYF
d_call: TRBD1; j_call: TRBJ2-7; clone_size: NA; v_call: TRBV12-5; cdr3_nt: TGTGCTAGTGGTTTGGTACTGGACAGGGAGTTAAGCGAGCAGTACTTC; cdr3_aa: CASGLVLDRELSEQYF
d_call: TRBD2; j_call: TRBJ2-5; clone_size: NA; v_call: TRBV9; cdr3_nt: TGTGCCAGCAGCAGTGCTAGCGGAACCCAAGAGACCCAGTACTTC; cdr3_aa: CASSSASGTQETQYF
d_call: TRBD1; j_call: TRBJ1-2; clone_size: NA; v_call: TRBV9; cdr3_nt: TGTGCCAGCAGCGTAGGTGACAGGGGCCGGGAGGATGGCTACACCTTC; cdr3_aa: CASSVGDRGREDGYTF
d_call: NA; j_call: TRBJ1-1; clone_size: NA; v_call: TRBV3-1/TRBV3-2; cdr3_nt: TGTGCCAGCAGCCAAGACCGGGAGATCGCTGAAGCTTTCTTT; cdr3_aa: CASSQDREIAEAFF
d_call: NA; j_call: TRBJ2-7; clone_size: few; v_call: TRBV15; cdr3_nt: TGTGCCACCAGCAGAGATGCCAGCTACGAGCAGTACTTC; cdr3_aa: CATSRDASYEQYF
d_call: NA; j_call: TRBJ2-3; clone_size: once; v_call: TRBV24-1; cdr3_nt: TGTGCCACCATGTCCGAGAGCACAGATACGCAGTATTTT; cdr3_aa: CATMSESTDTQYF
d_call: TRBD1; j_call: TRBJ1-2; clone_size: NA; v_call: TRBV24-1; cdr3_nt: TGTGCCACCAGTGATTGGGACAGTTCGGACTTTGGCTACACCTTC; cdr3_aa: CATSDWDSSDFGYTF
d_call: NA; j_call: TRBJ1-2; clone_size: NA; v_call: TRBV14; cdr3_nt: TGTGCCAGCAGCCCCCGAACCTCAGGGGGCTACACCTTC; cdr3_aa: CASSPRTSGGYTF
d_call: NA; j_call: TRBJ1-1; clone_size: NA; v_call: TRBV19; cdr3_nt: TGTGCCAGTAGTATCAGGGGAGATGCTGAAGCTTTCTTT; cdr3_aa: CASSIRGDAEAFF